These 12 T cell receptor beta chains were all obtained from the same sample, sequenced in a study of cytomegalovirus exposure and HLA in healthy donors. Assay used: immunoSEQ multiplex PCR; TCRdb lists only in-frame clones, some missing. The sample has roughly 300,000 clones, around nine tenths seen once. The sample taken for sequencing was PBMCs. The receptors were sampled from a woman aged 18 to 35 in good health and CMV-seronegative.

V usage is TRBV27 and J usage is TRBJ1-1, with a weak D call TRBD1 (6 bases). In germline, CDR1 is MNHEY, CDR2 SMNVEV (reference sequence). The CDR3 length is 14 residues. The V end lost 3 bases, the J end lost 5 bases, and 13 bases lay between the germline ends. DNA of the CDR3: TGTGCCAGCAGTTTCCAGGGGAGTGGAACTGAAGCTTTCTTT. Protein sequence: CASSFQGSGTEAFF.

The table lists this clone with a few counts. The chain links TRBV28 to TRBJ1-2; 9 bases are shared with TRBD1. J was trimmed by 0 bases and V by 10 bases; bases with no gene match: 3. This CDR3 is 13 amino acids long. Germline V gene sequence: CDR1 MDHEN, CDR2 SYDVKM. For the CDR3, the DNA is TGTGCCACACAGGGGGCGCCTAACTATGGCTACACCTTC. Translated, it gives CATQGAPNYGYTF.

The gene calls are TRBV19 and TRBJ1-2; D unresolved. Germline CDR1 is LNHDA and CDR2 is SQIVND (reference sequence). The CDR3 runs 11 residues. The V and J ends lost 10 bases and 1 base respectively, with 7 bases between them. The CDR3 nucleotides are TGTGCCACCCAAATTAACTATGGCTACACCTTC. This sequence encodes CATQINYGYTF. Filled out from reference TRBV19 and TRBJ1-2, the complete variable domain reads DGGITQSPKYLFRKEGQNVTLSCEQNLNHDAMYWYRQDPGQGLRLIYYSQIVNDFQKGDIAEGYSVSREKKESFPLTVTSAQKNPTAFYLCATQINYGYTFGSGTRLTVV.

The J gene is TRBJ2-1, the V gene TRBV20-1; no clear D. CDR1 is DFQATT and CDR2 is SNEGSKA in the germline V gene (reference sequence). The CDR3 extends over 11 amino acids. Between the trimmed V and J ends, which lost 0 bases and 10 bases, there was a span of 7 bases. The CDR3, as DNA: TGCAGTGCTAGAGATCAAGCAGAGCAGTTCTTC. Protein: CSARDQAEQFF.

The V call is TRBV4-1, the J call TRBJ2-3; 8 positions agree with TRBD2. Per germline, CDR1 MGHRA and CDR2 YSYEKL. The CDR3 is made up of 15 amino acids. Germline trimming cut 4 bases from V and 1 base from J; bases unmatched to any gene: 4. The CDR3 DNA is TGCGCCAGCAGCCCGCGGGAGGCGGGCACAGATACGCAGTATTTT. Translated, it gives CASSPREAGTDTQYF.

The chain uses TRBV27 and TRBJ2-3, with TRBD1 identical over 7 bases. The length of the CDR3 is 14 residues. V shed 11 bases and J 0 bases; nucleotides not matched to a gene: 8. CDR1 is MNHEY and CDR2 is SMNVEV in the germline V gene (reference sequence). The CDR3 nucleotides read TGTGCCTGGCAGGGGGAAGCTAGCACAGATACGCAGTATTTT. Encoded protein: CAWQGEASTDTQYF.

The CDR3 nucleotides are TGTGCCAGTAGGCGGGAGAACATTTACGATACGCAGTATTTT. Translating gives CASRRENIYDTQYF. The chain joins TRBV19 to TRBJ2-3; TRBD2 aligns across 7 bases. This CDR3 has 14 amino acids. Looked up from germline, CDR1 is LNHDA and CDR2 is SQIVND (reference sequence). Losses at the gene ends were 6 bases for V and 6 bases for J; bases not matched to a gene: 9. Looking up the rest from reference TRBV19 and TRBJ2-3 gives the full variable domain: DGGITQSPKYLFRKEGQNVTLSCEQNLNHDAMYWYRQDPGQGLRLIYYSQIVNDFQKGDIAEGYSVSREKKESFPLTVTSAQKNPTAFYLCASRRENIYDTQYFGPGTRLTVL.

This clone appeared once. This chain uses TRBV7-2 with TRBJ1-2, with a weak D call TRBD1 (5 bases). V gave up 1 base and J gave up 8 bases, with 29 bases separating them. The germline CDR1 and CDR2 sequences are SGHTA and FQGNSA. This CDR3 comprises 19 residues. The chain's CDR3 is CASSLEKGRRVAGHGGYTF. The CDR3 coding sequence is TGTGCCAGCAGCTTAGAGAAGGGACGGCGGGTTGCGGGGCATGGGGGCTACACCTTC.

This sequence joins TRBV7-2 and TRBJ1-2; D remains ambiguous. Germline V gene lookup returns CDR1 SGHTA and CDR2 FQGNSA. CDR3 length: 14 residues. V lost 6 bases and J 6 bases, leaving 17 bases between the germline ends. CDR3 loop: CASSYLGQNHGYTF. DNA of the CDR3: TGTGCCAGCAGTTACTTGGGCCAAAACCATGGCTACACCTTC.

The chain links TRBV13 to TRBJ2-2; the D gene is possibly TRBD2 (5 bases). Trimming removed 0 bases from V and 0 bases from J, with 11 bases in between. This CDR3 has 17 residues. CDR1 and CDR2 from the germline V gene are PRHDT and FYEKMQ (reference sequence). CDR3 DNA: TGTGCCAGCAGCTTAGGACGGCTACTAGCGAACACCGGGGAGCTGTTTTTT. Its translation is CASSLGRLLANTGELFF.

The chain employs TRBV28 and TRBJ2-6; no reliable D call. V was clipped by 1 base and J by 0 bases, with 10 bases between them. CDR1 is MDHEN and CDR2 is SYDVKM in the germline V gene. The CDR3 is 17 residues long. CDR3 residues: CASSLFTANSGANVLTF. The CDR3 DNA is TGTGCCAGCAGTTTATTTACAGCAAACTCTGGGGCCAACGTCCTGACTTTC. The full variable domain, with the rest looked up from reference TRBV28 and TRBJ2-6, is DVKVTQSSRYLVKRTGEKVFLECVQDMDHENMFWYRQDPGLGLRLIYFSYDVKMKEKGDIPEGYSVSREKKERFSLILESASTNQTSMYLCASSLFTANSGANVLTFGAGSRLTVL.

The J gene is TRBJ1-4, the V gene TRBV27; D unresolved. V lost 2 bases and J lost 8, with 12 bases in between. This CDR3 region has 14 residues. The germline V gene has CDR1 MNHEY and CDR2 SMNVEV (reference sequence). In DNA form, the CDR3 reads TGTGCCAGCAGTTTAACGGGGAATAACGAAAAACTGTTTTTT. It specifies CASSLTGNNEKLFF.